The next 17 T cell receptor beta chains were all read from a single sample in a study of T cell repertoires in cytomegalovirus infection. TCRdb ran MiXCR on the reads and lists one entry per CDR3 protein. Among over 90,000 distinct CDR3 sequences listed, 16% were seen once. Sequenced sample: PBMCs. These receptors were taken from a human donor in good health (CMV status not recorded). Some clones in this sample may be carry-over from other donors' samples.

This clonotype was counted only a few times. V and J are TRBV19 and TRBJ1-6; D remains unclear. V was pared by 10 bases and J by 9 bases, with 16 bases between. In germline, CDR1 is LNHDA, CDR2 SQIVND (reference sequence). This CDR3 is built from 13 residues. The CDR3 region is CATRPDWSSPLHF. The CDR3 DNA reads TGTGCCACGAGGCCGGACTGGAGTTCACCCCTCCACTTT.

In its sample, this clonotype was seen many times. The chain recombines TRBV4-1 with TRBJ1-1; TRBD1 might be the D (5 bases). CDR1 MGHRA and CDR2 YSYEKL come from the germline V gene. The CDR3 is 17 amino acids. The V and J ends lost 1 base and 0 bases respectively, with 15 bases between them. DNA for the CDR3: TGCGCCAGCAGCCAAGTTCCAACACAGGCAGTGAACACTGAAGCTTTCTTT. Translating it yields CASSQVPTQAVNTEAFF.

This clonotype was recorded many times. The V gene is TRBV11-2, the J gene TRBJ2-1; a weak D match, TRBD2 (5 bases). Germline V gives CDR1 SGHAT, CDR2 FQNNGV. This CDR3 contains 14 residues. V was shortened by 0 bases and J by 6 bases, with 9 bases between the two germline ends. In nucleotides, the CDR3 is TGTGCCAGCAGCTTAGATCGGGATAGCAATGAGCAGTTCTTC. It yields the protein CASSLDRDSNEQFF.

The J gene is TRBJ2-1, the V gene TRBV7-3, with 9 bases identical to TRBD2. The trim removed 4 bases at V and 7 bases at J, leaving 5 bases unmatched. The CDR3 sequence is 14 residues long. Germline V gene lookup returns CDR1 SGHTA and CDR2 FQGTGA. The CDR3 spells CASSSLAGYNEQFF. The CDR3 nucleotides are TGTGCCAGCAGCTCTCTAGCGGGGTATAATGAGCAGTTCTTC.

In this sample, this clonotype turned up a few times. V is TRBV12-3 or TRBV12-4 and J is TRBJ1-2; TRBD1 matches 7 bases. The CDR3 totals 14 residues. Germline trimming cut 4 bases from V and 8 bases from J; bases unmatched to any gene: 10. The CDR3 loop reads CASSYSTGAHGYTF. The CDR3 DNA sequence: TGTGCCAGCAGTTATTCCACAGGGGCTCACGGCTACACCTTC.

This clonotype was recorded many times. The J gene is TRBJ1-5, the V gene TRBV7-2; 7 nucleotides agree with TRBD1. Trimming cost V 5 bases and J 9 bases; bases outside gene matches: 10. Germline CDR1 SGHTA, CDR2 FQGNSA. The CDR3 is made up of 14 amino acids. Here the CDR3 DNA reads TGTGCCAGCAGCAAGGAACAGGGGCGGGGGCCCCAGCATTTT. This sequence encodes CASSKEQGRGPQHF.

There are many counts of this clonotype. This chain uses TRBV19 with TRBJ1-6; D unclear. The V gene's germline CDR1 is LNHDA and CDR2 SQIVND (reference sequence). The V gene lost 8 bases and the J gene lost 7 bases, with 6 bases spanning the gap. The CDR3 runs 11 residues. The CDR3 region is CASGVNSPLHF. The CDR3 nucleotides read TGTGCCAGTGGTGTGAATTCACCCCTCCACTTT.

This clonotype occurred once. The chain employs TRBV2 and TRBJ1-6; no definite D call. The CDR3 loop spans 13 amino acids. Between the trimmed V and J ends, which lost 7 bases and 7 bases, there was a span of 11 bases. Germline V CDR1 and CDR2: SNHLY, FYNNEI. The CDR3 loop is CASKGLRNSPLHF. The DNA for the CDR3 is TGTGCCAGCAAGGGTCTTCGGAATTCACCCCTCCACTTT.

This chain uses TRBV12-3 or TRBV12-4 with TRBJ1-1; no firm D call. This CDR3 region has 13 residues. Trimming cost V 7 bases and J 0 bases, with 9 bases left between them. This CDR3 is CASTLDLNTEAFF. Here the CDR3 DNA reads TGTGCCAGCACCCTTGATCTGAACACTGAAGCTTTCTTT.

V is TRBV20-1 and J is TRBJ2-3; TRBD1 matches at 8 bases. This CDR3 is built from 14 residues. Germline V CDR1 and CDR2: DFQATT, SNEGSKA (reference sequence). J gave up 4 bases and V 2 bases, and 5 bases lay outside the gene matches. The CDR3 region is CSARSDRVPDTQYF. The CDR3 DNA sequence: TGCAGTGCTAGATCGGACAGGGTCCCAGATACGCAGTATTTT.

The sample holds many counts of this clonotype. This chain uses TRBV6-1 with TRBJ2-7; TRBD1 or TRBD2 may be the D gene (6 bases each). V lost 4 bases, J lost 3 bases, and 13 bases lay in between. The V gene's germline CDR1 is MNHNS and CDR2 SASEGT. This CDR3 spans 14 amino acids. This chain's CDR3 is CASSVGGGFYEQYF. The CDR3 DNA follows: TGTGCCAGCAGTGTTGGAGGGGGATTCTACGAGCAGTACTTC.

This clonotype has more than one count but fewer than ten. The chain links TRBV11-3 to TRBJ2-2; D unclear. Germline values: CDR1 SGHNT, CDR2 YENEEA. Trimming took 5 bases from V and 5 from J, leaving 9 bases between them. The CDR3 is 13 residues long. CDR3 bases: TGTGCCAGCAGCCCCCGTAGAACCGGGGAGCTGTTTTTT. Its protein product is CASSPRRTGELFF.

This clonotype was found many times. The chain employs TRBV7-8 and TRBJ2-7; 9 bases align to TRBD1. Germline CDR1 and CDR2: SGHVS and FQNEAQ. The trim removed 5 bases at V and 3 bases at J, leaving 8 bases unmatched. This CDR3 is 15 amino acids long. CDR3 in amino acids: CASSLTGTGSYEQYF. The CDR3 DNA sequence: TGTGCCAGCAGCCTTACCGGGACAGGGAGCTACGAGCAGTACTTC.

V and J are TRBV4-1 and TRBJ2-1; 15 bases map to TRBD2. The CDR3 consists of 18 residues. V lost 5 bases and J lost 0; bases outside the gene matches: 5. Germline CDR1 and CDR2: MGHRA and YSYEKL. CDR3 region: CASSSGLAGGSSYNEQFF. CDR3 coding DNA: TGCGCCAGCAGCTCGGGACTAGCGGGGGGAAGCTCCTACAATGAGCAGTTCTTC.

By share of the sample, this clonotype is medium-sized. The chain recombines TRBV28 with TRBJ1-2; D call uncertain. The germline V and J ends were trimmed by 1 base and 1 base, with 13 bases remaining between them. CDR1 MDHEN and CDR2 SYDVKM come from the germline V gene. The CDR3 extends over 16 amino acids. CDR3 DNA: TGTGCCAGCAGTTTATTTCGGATCGCACTTAACTATGGCTACACCTTC. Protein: CASSLFRIALNYGYTF.

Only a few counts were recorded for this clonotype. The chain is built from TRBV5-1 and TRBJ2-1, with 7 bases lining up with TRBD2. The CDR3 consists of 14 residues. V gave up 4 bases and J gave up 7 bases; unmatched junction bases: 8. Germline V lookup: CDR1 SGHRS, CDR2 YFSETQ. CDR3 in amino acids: CASSTWEGRNEQFF. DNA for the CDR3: TGCGCCAGCAGCACGTGGGAGGGGAGGAATGAGCAGTTCTTC.

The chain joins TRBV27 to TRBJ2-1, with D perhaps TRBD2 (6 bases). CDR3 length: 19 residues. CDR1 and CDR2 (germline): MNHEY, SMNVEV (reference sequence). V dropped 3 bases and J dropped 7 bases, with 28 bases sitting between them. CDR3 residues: CASSFRTYKVPGGGNEQFF. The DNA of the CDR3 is TGTGCCAGCAGTTTTCGGACCTATAAGGTCCCGGGTGGGGGGAATGAGCAGTTCTTC.